This TCR beta chain was observed in a study of early T cells in non-severe SARS-CoV-2 infection. Overall study: Unsorted whole-blood RNA was sequenced in bulk, leaving chains unpaired.

Study findings and constraints: VDJdb-based annotation leaned toward anti-spike CD8 responses and missed private and CD4 specificities.

Attachment of unique molecular identifiers was made to individual cDNA molecules. TCRdb fed the 5' RACE reads into MiXCR, producing one record per CDR3 protein. There are around 50,000 distinct CDR3 sequences in the sample; about 9.7% occur only once, and less than 5% lies in the top ten. Germline lookup yields CDR1 MNHEY and CDR2 SMNVEV (reference sequence). This CDR3 has 16 amino acids. V was clipped by 0 bases and J by 0 bases, with 9 bases between them. The table lists this clonotype with many counts. What it binds is unknown. Sequenced sample: whole blood. This TCR came from an adult who was a healthcare worker with PCR-confirmed SARS-CoV-2 infection or an uninfected control (not recorded which). This sequence joins TRBV27 and TRBJ1-3; D is ambiguous. The CDR3 region is CASSLSQPISGNTIYF. The CDR3 region has the DNA TGTGCCAGCAGTTTATCACAACCGATCTCTGGAAACACCATATATTTT.